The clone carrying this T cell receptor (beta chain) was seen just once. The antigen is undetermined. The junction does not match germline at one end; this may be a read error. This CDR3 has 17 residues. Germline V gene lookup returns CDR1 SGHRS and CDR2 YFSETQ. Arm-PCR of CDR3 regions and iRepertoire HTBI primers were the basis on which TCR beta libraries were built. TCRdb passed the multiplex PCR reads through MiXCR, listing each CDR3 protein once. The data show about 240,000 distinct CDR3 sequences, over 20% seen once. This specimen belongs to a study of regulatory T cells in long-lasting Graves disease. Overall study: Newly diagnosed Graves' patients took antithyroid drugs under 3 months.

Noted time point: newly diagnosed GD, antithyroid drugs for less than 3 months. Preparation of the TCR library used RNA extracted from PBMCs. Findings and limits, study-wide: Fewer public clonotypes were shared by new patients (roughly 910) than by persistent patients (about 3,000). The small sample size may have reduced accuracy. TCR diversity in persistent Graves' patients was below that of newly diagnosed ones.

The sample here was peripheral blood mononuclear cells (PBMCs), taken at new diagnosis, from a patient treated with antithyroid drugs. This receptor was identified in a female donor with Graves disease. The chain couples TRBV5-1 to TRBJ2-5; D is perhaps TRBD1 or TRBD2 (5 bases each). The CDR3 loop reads CASSLLSADQGEETQYF. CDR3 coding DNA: TGTGCCAGCAGCTTGCTTTCAGCGGATCAAGGGGAGGAGACCCAGTACTTC.